These 22 T cell receptor beta chains share one sample of origin, sequenced in a study of vaccination effects on CD4 cells after COVID-19. The assay was immunoSEQ multiplex PCR, and TCRdb's table has in-frame clones only and misses some. This sample has roughly 50,000 clones; approximately 75% occur once, and the top ten carry 5% to 6.5%. After expansion with viral peptide pools in the ViraFEST assay, antigen-specific CD4+ T cells were sequenced. After around nine days in culture, the CD4+ T cells were isolated. No vaccinee had earlier SARS-CoV-2 infection, and nucleocapsid antibodies were negative. These receptors have no known antigen. The material was CD4+ T cells from PBMCs cultured with HCoV-OC43 spike peptides, obtained before COVID-19 vaccination. Noted subset: HCoV-OC43 spike overlapping peptide pool stimulation. All receptors derive from a human donor who received a COVID-19 vaccine.

This clone was observed a few times. The rearrangement links TRBV7-9 to TRBJ1-3; the D gene is possibly TRBD1 (5 bases). V gave up 4 bases and J gave up 2 bases, with 9 bases separating them. The CDR3 has 14 residues. In germline, CDR1 is SEHNR, CDR2 FQNEAQ (reference sequence). CDR3 residues: CASSSGGPGNTIYF. CDR3 DNA sequence: TGTGCCAGCAGCTCCGGGGGACCTGGAAACACCATATATTTT.

This rearrangement joins TRBV7-2 to TRBJ2-3; 8 bases align to TRBD2. Germline lookup yields CDR1 SGHTA and CDR2 FQGNSA. This CDR3 is built from 14 residues. V was clipped by 5 bases and J by 2 bases; unmatched bases: 3. The CDR3, as DNA: TGTGCCAGCAGCCCGGGGGGGGTCACAGATACGCAGTATTTT. It yields the protein CASSPGGVTDTQYF.

The CDR3 nucleotides read TGTGCCAGCAGCCCGGGACAGGGGGCAGATACGCAGTATTTT. Its translation is CASSPGQGADTQYF. The chain recombines TRBV7-2 with TRBJ2-3, with 11 positions matching TRBD1. V trimming: 5 bases; J trimming: 4 bases; junction bases outside the gene matches: 2. The CDR3 runs 14 residues. Germline CDR1 SGHTA, CDR2 FQGNSA.

The rearrangement links TRBV4-3 to TRBJ2-3, with D perhaps being TRBD1 or TRBD2 (5 bases each). V was cut by 4 bases and J by 2 bases, with 16 bases left in between. CDR3 length: 16 residues. Germline CDR1 LGHNA, CDR2 YSLEER. This CDR3 reads CASSPVPGTSTDTQYF. CDR3 bases: TGCGCCAGCAGCCCTGTTCCGGGGACGTCCACAGATACGCAGTATTTT.

The rearrangement uses TRBV28 and TRBJ2-3; D is uncertain. The CDR3 has 12 residues. The germline V gene encodes CDR1 MDHEN and CDR2 SYDVKM. Trimming pared 8 bases from V and 3 bases from J, leaving 9 bases between. Here the CDR3 reads CASGRVTDTQYF. DNA for the CDR3: TGTGCCAGCGGAAGGGTTACAGATACGCAGTATTTT.

The rearrangement links TRBV4-1 to TRBJ1-2, with D unclear. Trimming shortened V by 1 base and J by 2 bases, and 5 bases separated the two germline ends. Germline-derived CDR1 and CDR2 are MGHRA and YSYEKL. This CDR3 region has 13 residues. The chain's CDR3 is CASSQVGNYGYTF. As DNA, the CDR3 is TGCGCCAGCAGCCAAGTAGGGAACTATGGCTACACCTTC.

The V call is TRBV19, the J call TRBJ2-1; D is unresolved. V lost 3 bases, J lost 9 bases, and 15 bases lay in between. The CDR3 runs 14 residues. Germline V gives CDR1 LNHDA, CDR2 SQIVND (reference sequence). CDR3 sequence (DNA): TGTGCCAGTAGTATTGGTGGCAGACCCGGTGAGCAGTTCTTC. It specifies CASSIGGRPGEQFF. Together with reference TRBV19 and TRBJ2-1, the CDR3 gives the full variable domain: DGGITQSPKYLFRKEGQNVTLSCEQNLNHDAMYWYRQDPGQGLRLIYYSQIVNDFQKGDIAEGYSVSREKKESFPLTVTSAQKNPTAFYLCASSIGGRPGEQFFGPGTRLTVL.

The chain links TRBV5-1 to TRBJ1-2, with D possibly matching TRBD1 (5 bases). V lost 0 bases, J lost 2 bases, and 14 bases lay in between. This CDR3 has 16 residues. In germline, CDR1 is SGHRS, CDR2 YFSETQ. CDR3 protein: CASSLEVGGSNYGYTF. The DNA of the CDR3 is TGCGCCAGCAGCTTGGAAGTCGGGGGAAGCAACTATGGCTACACCTTC. Full variable domain (missing parts from reference TRBV5-1 and TRBJ1-2): KAGVTQTPRYLIKTRGQQVTLSCSPISGHRSVSWYQQTPGQGLQFLFEYFSETQRNKGNFPGRFSGRQFSNSRSEMNVSTLELGDSALYLCASSLEVGGSNYGYTFGSGTRLTVV.

This clone was found once. This sequence joins TRBV6-5 and TRBJ1-2, with TRBD1 matching 8 bases. CDR1 is MNHEY, CDR2 SVGAGI, per germline. The J segment lost 3 bases and the V segment lost 7 bases, leaving 10 bases of the junction unmatched. CDR3 length: 15 residues. The CDR3 spells CASTLGLQGDYGYTF. CDR3 sequence (DNA): TGTGCCAGCACCTTAGGGTTACAGGGGGACTATGGCTACACCTTC.

V usage is TRBV3-1 (or the pseudogene TRBV3-2) and J usage is TRBJ1-2, with 7 bases fitting TRBD1. The CDR3 consists of 14 residues. The germline CDR1 and CDR2 sequences are LGHDT and YNNKEL (reference sequence). Trimming took 2 bases from V and 4 from J; bases not matched to a gene: 4. The CDR3 reads CASSQKQGTYGYTF. As DNA, the CDR3 is TGTGCCAGCAGCCAAAAACAGGGGACCTATGGCTACACCTTC.

The rearrangement uses TRBV5-1 and TRBJ1-5; 8 positions match TRBD1. Trimming cost V 1 base and J 5 bases; bases outside gene matches: 8. This CDR3 is 16 amino acids long. The V gene's germline CDR1 is SGHRS and CDR2 YFSETQ. CDR3 sequence (DNA): TGCGCCAGCAGCTTGCAGGACAGGGTGACGGATCAGCCCCAGCATTTT. Its translation: CASSLQDRVTDQPQHF.

The chain carries TRBV15 and TRBJ2-5; possibly TRBD1 for D (5 bases). Deletions cut 0 bases from V and 5 bases from J, with 10 bases between. CDR1 is LNHNV and CDR2 is YYDKDF in the germline V gene (reference sequence). The CDR3 spans 14 residues. The CDR3 sequence is CATSRDRGMETQYF. CDR3 nucleotides: TGTGCCACCAGCAGAGATAGGGGCATGGAGACCCAGTACTTC.

V usage is TRBV4-1 and J usage is TRBJ1-5; tentative D call: TRBD1 (6 bases). Trimming left V 4 bases short and J 9 bases short, with 22 bases between. Germline-derived CDR1 and CDR2 are MGHRA and YSYEKL. This CDR3 has 16 amino acids. CDR3 nucleotide sequence: TGCGCCAGCAGCCCCTTAGGACAGAGTGGTAGGGTGCCCCAGCATTTT. Its protein is CASSPLGQSGRVPQHF.

This sequence joins TRBV5-1 and TRBJ2-6; the D is unclear. The V gene lost 4 bases and the J gene lost 0 bases, with 11 bases spanning the gap. CDR3 size: 16 residues. Germline CDR1 and CDR2: SGHRS and YFSETQ. This CDR3 is CASSATVRSGANVLTF. The CDR3 DNA follows: TGCGCCAGCAGCGCGACGGTTCGCTCTGGGGCCAACGTCCTGACTTTC.

This clone was counted once. The chain joins TRBV24-1 to TRBJ2-2, with TRBD1 matching over 9 bases. Germline V gene lookup returns CDR1 KGHDR and CDR2 SFDVKD. V shed 4 bases, J shed 3 bases, and the junction held 5 bases outside the gene matches. CDR3 length: 16 residues. CDR3 region: CATSDPGQGYTGELFF. As DNA, the CDR3 is TGTGCCACCAGTGACCCGGGACAGGGTTACACCGGGGAGCTGTTTTTT.

The rearrangement uses TRBV7-8 and TRBJ2-3; 9 bases align to TRBD2. Germline CDR1 SGHVS, CDR2 FQNEAQ. The CDR3 length is 16 residues. V lost 5 bases, J lost 4 bases, and 10 bases stayed unmatched. CDR3 in amino acids: CASSPGTSPPADTQYF. CDR3 in DNA: TGTGCCAGCAGCCCCGGGACTAGCCCTCCGGCAGATACGCAGTATTTT.

The genes are TRBV30 and TRBJ1-6; D gene uncertain. Germline CDR1 GTSNPN, CDR2 SVGIG (reference sequence). This CDR3 spans 14 amino acids. V lost 4 bases and J lost 5, with 12 bases in between. CDR3 sequence: CAWTSGNNNSPLHF. In DNA form, the CDR3 reads TGTGCCTGGACATCGGGCAATAATAATTCACCCCTCCACTTT.

This rearrangement joins TRBV7-9 to TRBJ2-3; 8 nucleotides match TRBD2. The germline V gene encodes CDR1 SEHNR and CDR2 FQNEAQ (reference sequence). This CDR3 has 15 amino acids. Losses at the gene ends were 5 bases for V and 8 bases for J; bases not matched to a gene: 12. CDR3 protein: CASSPPGLDFGTQYF. In DNA, the CDR3 is TGTGCCAGCAGCCCACCGGGACTAGATTTCGGTACGCAGTATTTT.

V usage is TRBV2 and J usage is TRBJ2-3; maybe TRBD2 (6 bases). The germline V gene encodes CDR1 SNHLY and CDR2 FYNNEI. The CDR3 totals 13 residues. V was clipped by 7 bases and J by 9 bases, with 17 bases between them. The CDR3 spells CASNYLAISTQYF. In nucleotides, the CDR3 is TGTGCCAGCAACTATCTAGCGATCAGCACGCAGTATTTT.

The chain combines TRBV27 with TRBJ2-3, with 11 bases matching TRBD2. V dropped 3 bases and J dropped 0; count of bases not matched to a gene: 8. This CDR3 is built from 18 residues. From germline, CDR1 is MNHEY and CDR2 SMNVEV (reference sequence). CDR3 sequence reads: CASSFRLAGGLSTDTQYF. CDR3 bases: TGTGCCAGCAGTTTCAGGCTAGCGGGGGGTTTGAGCACAGATACGCAGTATTTT.

V gene TRBV7-8 combines with J gene TRBJ2-5; 7 bases line up with TRBD1. Germline assignment: CDR1 SGHVS and CDR2 FQNEAQ. There are 15 residues in the CDR3. V was pared by 5 bases and J by 5 bases, with 11 bases of the junction left unmatched. The CDR3 sequence: CASSLGGRGWETQYF. In DNA, the CDR3 is TGTGCCAGCAGCCTAGGGGGCAGGGGTTGGGAGACCCAGTACTTC.

The chain employs TRBV5-6 and TRBJ2-1; TRBD2 matches at 7 bases. The CDR3 contains 17 residues. Trimming removed 3 bases from V and 3 bases from J; junction bases left unmatched: 12. The germline V gene has CDR1 SGHDT and CDR2 YYEEEE. This CDR3 is CASSWALLAGVYNEQFF. The CDR3 DNA reads TGTGCCAGCAGCTGGGCCCTTTTGGCGGGGGTCTACAATGAGCAGTTCTTC.